This T cell receptor (beta chain) is from a study of T cells in Graves' hyperthyroidism and ophthalmopathy. The CDR3 regions of TCR beta were amplified from RNA transcripts. HTBI primers were employed in a first-round RT-PCR of the TCR CDR3. TCRdb ran MiXCR on the multiplex PCR reads and lists one entry per CDR3 protein. Of roughly 170,000 distinct CDR3 sequences listed, 15% to 20% are singletons. This clonotype has a count of ten or more. Hyperthyroidism had been newly diagnosed in patients aged 18 to 65, and its duration was under 2 months. In making diagnoses, clinical symptoms, serum thyroxine and TRAb, thyroid ultrasound and orbital computed tomography were all used. The authors took PBMCs from 9.5 to 10 ml fresh peripheral blood. This CDR3 has 17 residues. Unmatched junction bases numbered 15, after V lost 5 bases and J lost 8 bases. The germline gives CDR1 SGHTA, CDR2 FQGTGA.

The origin of this receptor is a woman between 45 and 65 years old with Graves' hyperthyroidism. The chain is built from TRBV7-3 and TRBJ2-1, with 10 nucleotides matching TRBD2. Sequenced material: blood. CDR3 bases: TGTGCCAGCAGCGCCAAACCTCTAGCGGGGGTCCCCGATGAGCAGTTCTTC. Amino acids: CASSAKPLAGVPDEQFF.